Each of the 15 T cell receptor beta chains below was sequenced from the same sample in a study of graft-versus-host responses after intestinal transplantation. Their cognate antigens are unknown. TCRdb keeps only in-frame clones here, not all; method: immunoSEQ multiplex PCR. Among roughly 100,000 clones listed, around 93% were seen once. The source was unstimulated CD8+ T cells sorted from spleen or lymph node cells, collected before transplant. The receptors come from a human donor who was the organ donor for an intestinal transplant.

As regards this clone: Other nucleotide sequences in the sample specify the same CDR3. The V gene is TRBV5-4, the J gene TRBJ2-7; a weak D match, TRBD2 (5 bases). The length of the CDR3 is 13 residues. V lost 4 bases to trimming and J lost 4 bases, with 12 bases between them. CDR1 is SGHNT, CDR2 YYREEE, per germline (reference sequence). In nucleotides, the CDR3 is TGTGCCAGCAGCCAAATTCCGGGGTACGAGCAGTACTTC. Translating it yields CASSQIPGYEQYF. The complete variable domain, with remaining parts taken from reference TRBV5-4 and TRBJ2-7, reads ETGVTQSPTHLIKTRGQQVTLRCSSQSGHNTVSWYQQALGQGPQFIFQYYREEENGRGNFPPRFSGLQFPNYSSELNVNALELDDSALYLCASSQIPGYEQYFGPGTRLTVT.

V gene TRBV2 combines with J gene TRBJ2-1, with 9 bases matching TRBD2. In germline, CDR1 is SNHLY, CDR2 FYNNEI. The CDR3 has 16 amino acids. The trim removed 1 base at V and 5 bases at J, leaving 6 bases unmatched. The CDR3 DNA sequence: TGTGCCAGCAGTGAAGTTAATAGCGGGGGAAACAATGAGCAGTTCTTC. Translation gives CASSEVNSGGNNEQFF.

This chain's CDR3 is CASSEYTLGASWDQPQHF. DNA of the CDR3: TGTGCCAGCAGTGAATATACTTTGGGGGCTTCTTGGGATCAGCCCCAGCATTTT. The gene calls are TRBV6-1 and TRBJ1-5, with D possibly matching TRBD1 (6 bases). Germline lookup yields CDR1 MNHNS and CDR2 SASEGT. The CDR3 spans 18 residues. Trimming took 2 bases from V and 5 from J, leaving 22 bases between them.

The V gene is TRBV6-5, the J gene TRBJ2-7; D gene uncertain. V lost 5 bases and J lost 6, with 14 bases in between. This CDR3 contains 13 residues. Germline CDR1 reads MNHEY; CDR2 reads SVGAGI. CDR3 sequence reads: CASSEASAVEQYF. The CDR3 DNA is TGTGCCAGCAGTGAAGCCAGTGCGGTCGAGCAGTACTTC.

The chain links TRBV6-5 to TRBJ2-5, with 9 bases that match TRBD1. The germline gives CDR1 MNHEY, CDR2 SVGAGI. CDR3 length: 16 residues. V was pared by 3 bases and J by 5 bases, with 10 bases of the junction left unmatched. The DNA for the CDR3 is TGTGCCAGCAGTTATTCACAGGGGGCGGCATGGGAGACCCAGTACTTC. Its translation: CASSYSQGAAWETQYF.

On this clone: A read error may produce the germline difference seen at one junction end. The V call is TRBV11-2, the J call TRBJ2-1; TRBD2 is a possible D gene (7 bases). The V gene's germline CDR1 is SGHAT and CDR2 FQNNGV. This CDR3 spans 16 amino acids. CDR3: CASSLFAGGPYNEQFF. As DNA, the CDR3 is TGTGCCAGCAGCTTATTTGCCGGGGGGCCCTATAATGAGCAGTTCTTC.

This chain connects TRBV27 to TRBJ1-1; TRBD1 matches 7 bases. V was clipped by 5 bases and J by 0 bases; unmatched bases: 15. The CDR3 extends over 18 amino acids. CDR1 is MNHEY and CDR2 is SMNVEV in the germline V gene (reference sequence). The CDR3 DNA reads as TGTGCCAGCAGTGCCACCGGGACAGCTTGGTTTATGAACACTGAAGCTTTCTTT. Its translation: CASSATGTAWFMNTEAFF.

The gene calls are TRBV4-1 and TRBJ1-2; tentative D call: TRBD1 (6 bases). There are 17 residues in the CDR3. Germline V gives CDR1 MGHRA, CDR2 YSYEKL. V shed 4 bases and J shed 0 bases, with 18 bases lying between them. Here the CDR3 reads CASSRTTGLLANYGYTF. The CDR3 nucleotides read TGCGCCAGCAGCCGGACGACAGGACTGTTAGCTAACTATGGCTACACCTTC.

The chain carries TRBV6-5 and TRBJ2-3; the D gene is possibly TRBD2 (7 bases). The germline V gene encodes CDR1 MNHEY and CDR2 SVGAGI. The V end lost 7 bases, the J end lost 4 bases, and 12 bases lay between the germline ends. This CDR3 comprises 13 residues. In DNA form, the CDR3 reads TGTGCCAGCACCCTAGGGGGGGCAGATACGCAGTATTTT. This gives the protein CASTLGGADTQYF.

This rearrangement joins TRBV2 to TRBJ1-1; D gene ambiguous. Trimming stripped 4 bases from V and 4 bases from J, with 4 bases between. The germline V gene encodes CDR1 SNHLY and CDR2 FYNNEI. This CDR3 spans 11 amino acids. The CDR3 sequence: CASSGATEAFF. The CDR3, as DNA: TGTGCCAGCAGTGGGGCCACTGAAGCTTTCTTT.

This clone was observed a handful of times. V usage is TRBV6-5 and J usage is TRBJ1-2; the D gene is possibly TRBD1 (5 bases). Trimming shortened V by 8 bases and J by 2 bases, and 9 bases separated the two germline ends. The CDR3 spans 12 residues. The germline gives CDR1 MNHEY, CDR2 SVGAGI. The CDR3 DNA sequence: TGTGCCAGCTGGTACAGGAACTATGGCTACACCTTC. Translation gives CASWYRNYGYTF.

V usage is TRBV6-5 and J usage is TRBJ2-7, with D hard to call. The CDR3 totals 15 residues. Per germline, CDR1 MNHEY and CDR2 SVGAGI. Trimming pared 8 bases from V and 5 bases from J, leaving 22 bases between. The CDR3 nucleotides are TGTGCCAGCGGCGGCTTCCGGGTTTACGGCGACGAGCAGTACTTC. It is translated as CASGGFRVYGDEQYF.

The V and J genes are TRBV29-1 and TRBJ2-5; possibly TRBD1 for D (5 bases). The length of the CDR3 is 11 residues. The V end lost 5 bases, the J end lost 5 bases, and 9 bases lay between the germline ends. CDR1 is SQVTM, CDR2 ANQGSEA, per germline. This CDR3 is CSVPGLETQYF. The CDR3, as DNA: TGCAGCGTTCCAGGGTTGGAGACCCAGTACTTC. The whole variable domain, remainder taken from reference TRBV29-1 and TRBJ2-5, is SAVISQKPSRDICQRGTSLTIQCQVDSQVTMMFWYRQQPGQSLTLIATANQGSEATYESGFVIDKFPISRPNLTFSTLTVSNMSPEDSSIYLCSVPGLETQYFGPGTRLLVL.

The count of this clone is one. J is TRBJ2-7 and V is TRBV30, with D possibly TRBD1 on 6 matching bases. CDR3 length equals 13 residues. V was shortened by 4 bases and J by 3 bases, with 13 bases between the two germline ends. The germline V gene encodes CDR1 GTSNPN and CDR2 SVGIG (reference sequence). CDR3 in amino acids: CAWTDRHRYEQYF. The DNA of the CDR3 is TGTGCCTGGACCGACAGGCACCGCTACGAGCAGTACTTC.

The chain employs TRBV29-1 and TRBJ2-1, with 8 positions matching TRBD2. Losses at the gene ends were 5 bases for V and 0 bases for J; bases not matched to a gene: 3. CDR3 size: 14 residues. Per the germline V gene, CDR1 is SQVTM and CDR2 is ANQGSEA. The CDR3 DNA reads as TGCAGCGTTACCGGGACTAGCTCCTACAATGAGCAGTTCTTC. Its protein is CSVTGTSSYNEQFF.